This T cell receptor (beta chain) was sequenced in a study of T-cell memory formation after mild COVID-19 (dated by TCRdb to about 2021). Looking at the study overall: TCR sequence clusters from the two donors were largely donor specific. Longitudinal TCRalpha and TCRbeta repertoire sequencing tracked T-cell clones expanding and contracting after mild COVID-19 in a couple of donors. The cohort comprised two young, previously healthy adult volunteers, one female and one male. Broader findings and caveats from the paper: SARS-CoV-2 specificity was not confirmed for the second-wave clones peaking on day 37. The study covered only a couple of mild cases, and larger cohorts including severe cases with pre-infection samples were considered necessary. Clones that contracted from day 15 to 85 showed balanced CD4/CD8 phenotypes, whereas a second wave of clones that expanded from day 15 to 37 leaned towards CD4+. Contracting CD4+ clones were found mainly in CM and EM memory subsets, while CD8+ clones were enriched in EMRA. Some responding clones were detected in pre-infection memory, which suggested that pre-existing cross-reactive memory T cells had joined the SARS-CoV-2 response.

V and J are truncated by 2 bases and 9 bases respectively, leaving an intervening sequence of 10 bases. Taken from the germline V gene, the CDR1 and CDR2 loops are LGHNA and YSLEER. The CDR3 numbers 12 residues from cysteine through phenylalanine. Of the read, only the CDR3 DNA is kept; its 36 bases are in frame from base 1. Sequencing instrument: Illumina NovaSeq 6000. cDNA libraries for TCRalpha and TCRbeta were prepared by 5'RACE using constant-segment primers, with sample barcodes and unique molecular identifiers added. Trizol reagent was used to extract RNA from every sample. The libraries were amplified in two PCR steps, and the second step added a second sample barcode and Illumina TruSeq adapters. Sequencing of the libraries was done on an Illumina NovaSeq, producing 2 x 150 bp paired-end reads. Turning to the authors' computational methods: With migec v1.2.7, reads were demultiplexed and then collapsed into UMI-guided consensus sequences. With mixcr v2.1.11, UMI consensuses were aligned to TRA and TRB V and J templates and assembled into clonotypes. Clonotypes were classified as expanded or contracted when called significant by both edgeR and NoisET, with noise models trained on biological replicates. For edgeR calls, the cutoffs were a false discovery rate-adjusted p below 0.01 and a log2 fold-change threshold of 1. As an exploratory analysis of dynamics, max-normalized trajectories of the 1000 most abundant clonotypes were examined with PCA combined with hierarchical clustering. The CD4 or CD8 phenotype of responding clones was assigned using the separately sequenced CD4+ and CD8+ repertoires. TCRdb handled the public reads itself, with Q25 trimming in fastp and clone calling in MiXCR, and kept productive beta chains. Duplicate CDR3 protein sequences are folded into a single record with the most common DNA and genes. The V and J calls shown here were made by TCRdb, not taken from the authors' results. The sample table lists more than 300,000 distinct CDR3 sequences, roughly an eighth of them with a count of one. The ten largest account for around a fifth of the sample.

Ficoll-Paque density gradient centrifugation was the method used to isolate PBMCs. Turning to this clonotype: Its antigen is unknown. Base quality data are lacking; no much larger clone is found one base away.

The sequenced sample consisted of PBMCs or a T cell subset sorted from them (not recorded which). The sequence is built from TRBV4-3 and TRBJ1-2; too little of a D gene remains to name it. This TCR came from a man between 18 and 29 years old who had mild COVID-19 (a few samples of this study predate the infection). The sample titles of this study are shuffled in the database, so cell type and time point are left out; the donor was told from shared clones. For the CDR3, the sequence is CASSQHSGSYTF. The DNA sequence is given as TGCGCCAGCAGCCAACATAGCGGGAGCTACACCTTC.